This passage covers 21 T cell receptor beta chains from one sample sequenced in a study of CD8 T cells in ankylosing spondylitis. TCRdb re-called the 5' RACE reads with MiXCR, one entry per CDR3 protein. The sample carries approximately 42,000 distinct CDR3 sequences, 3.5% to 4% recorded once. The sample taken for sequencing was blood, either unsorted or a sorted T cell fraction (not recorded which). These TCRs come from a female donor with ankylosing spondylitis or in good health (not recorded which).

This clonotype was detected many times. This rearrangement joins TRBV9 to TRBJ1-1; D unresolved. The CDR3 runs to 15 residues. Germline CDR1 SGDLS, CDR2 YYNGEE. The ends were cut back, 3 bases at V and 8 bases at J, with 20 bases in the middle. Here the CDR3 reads CASSDDLRAAGEAFF. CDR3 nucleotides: TGTGCCAGCAGCGACGACTTACGGGCTGCCGGAGAAGCTTTCTTT.

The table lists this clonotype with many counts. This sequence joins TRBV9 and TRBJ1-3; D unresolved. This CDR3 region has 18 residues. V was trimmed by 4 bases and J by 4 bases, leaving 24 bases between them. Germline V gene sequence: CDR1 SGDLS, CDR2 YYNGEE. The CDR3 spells CASSPLARSILSGNTIYF. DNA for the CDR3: TGTGCCAGCAGCCCTCTAGCCCGGTCCATCCTCTCCGGAAACACCATATATTTT.

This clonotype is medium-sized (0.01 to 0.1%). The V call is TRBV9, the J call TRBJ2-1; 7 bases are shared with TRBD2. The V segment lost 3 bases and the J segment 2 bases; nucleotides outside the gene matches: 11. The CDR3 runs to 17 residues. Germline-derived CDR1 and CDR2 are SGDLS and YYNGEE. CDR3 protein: CASSAAPWAGAYNEQFF. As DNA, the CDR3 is TGTGCCAGCAGCGCAGCCCCCTGGGCGGGGGCCTACAATGAGCAGTTCTTC.

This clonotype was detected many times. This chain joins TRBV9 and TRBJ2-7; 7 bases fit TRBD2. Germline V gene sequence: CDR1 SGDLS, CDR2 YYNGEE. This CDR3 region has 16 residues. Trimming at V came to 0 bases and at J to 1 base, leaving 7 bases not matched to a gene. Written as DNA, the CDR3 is TGTGCCAGCAGCGTAGGGGGAGCGGGGTCGTCCTACGAGCAGTACTTC. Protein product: CASSVGGAGSSYEQYF.

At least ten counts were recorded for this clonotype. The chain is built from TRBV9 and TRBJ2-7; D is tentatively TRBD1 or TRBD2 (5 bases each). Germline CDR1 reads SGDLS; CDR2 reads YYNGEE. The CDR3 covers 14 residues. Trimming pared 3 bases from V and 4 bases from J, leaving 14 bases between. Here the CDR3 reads CASSAGVGQYEQYF. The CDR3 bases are TGTGCCAGCAGCGCCGGGGTGGGGCAGTACGAGCAGTACTTC.

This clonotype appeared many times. The CDR3 here is CASSPQPLAGETQYF. The CDR3 nucleotides read TGTGCCAGCAGCCCGCAACCCCTAGCAGGCGAGACCCAGTACTTC. V usage is TRBV9 and J usage is TRBJ2-5; a possible D gene is TRBD2 (5 bases). The CDR3 is 15 amino acids. Deletions cut 4 bases from V and 5 bases from J, with 18 bases between. The V gene's germline CDR1 is SGDLS and CDR2 YYNGEE.

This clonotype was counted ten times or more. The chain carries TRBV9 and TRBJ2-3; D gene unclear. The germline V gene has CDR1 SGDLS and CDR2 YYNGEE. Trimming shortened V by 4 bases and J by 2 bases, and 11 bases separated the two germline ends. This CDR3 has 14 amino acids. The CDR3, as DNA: TGTGCCAGCAGCCCCCGGACGGACACAGATACGCAGTATTTT. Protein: CASSPRTDTDTQYF.

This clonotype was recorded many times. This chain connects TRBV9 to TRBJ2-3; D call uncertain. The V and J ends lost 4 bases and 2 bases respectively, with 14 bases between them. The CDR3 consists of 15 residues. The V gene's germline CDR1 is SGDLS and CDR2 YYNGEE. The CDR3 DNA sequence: TGTGCCAGCAGCCCGGCCCCGGGCCACACAGATACGCAGTATTTT. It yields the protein CASSPAPGHTDTQYF.

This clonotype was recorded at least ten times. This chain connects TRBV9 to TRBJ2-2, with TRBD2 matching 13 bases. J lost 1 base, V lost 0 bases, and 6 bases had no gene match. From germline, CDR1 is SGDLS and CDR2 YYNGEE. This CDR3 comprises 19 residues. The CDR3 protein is CASSVEGTSGTGNTGELFF. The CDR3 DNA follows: TGTGCCAGCAGCGTAGAAGGGACTAGCGGGACTGGGAACACCGGGGAGCTGTTTTTT.

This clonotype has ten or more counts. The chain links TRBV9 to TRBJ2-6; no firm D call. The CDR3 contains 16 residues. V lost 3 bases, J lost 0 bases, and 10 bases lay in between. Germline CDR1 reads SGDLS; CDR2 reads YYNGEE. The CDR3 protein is CASSDYQSSGANVLTF. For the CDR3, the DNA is TGTGCCAGCAGCGATTATCAGAGCTCTGGGGCCAACGTCCTGACTTTC.

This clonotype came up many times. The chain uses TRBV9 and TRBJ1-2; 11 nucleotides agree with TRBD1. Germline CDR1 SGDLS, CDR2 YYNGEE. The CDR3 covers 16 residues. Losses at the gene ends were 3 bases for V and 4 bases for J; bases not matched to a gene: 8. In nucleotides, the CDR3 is TGTGCCAGCAGCGGGACAGGGGGCGGTCTGGCCTATGGCTACACCTTC. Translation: CASSGTGGGLAYGYTF.

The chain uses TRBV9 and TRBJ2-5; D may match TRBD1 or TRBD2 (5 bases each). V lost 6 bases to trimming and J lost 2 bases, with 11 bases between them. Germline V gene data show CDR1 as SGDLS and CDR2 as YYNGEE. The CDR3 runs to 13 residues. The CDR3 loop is CASTEGPQETQYF. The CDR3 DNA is TGTGCCAGCACCGAGGGACCGCAAGAGACCCAGTACTTC.

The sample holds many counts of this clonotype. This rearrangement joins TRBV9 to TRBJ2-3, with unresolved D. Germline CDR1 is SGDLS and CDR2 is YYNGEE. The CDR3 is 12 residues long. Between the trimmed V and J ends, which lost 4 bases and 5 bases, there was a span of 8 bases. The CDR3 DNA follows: TGTGCCAGCAGCACAAGTGTAGATACGCAGTATTTT. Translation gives CASSTSVDTQYF.

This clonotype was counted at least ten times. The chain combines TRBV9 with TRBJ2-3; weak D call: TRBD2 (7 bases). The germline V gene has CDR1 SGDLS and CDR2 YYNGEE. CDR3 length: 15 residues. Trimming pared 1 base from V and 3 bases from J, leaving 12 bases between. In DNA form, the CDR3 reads TGTGCCAGCAGCGTACAAGGGGGGGGGACAGATACGCAGTATTTT. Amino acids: CASSVQGGGTDTQYF.

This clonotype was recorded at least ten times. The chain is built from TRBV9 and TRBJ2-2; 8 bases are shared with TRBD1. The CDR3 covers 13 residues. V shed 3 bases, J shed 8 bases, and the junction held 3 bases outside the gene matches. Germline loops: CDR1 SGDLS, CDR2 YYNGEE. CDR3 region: CASSATGAGELFF. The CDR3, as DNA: TGTGCCAGCAGCGCGACAGGGGCGGGGGAGCTGTTTTTT.

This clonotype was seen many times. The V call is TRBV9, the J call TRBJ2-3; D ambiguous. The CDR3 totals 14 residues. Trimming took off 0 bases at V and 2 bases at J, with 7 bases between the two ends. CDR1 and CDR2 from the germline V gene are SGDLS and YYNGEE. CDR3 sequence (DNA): TGTGCCAGCAGCGTAGCCCGGGCCACAGATACGCAGTATTTT. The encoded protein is CASSVARATDTQYF.

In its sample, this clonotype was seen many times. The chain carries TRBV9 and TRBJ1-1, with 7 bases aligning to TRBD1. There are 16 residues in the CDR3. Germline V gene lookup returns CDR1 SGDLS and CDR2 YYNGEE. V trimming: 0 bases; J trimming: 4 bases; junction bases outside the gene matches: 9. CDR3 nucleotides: TGTGCCAGCAGCGTAGAAATGACAGGGTCGGGCACTGAAGCTTTCTTT. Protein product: CASSVEMTGSGTEAFF.

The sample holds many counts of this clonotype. This chain's CDR3 is CASSSLNRQGVTDTQYF. Written as DNA, the CDR3 is TGTGCCAGCAGCTCCCTAAATCGACAGGGAGTCACAGATACGCAGTATTTT. The chain is built from TRBV9 and TRBJ2-3; 7 bases map to TRBD1. V was clipped by 4 bases and J by 2 bases; unmatched bases: 13. The germline V gene encodes CDR1 SGDLS and CDR2 YYNGEE. The CDR3 extends over 17 amino acids.

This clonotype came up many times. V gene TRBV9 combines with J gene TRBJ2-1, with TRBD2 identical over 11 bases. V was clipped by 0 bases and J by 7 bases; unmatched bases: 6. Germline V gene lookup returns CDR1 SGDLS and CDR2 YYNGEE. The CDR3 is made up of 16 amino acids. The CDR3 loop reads CASSVEASGGSNEQFF. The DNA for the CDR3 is TGTGCCAGCAGCGTAGAGGCTAGCGGGGGGTCAAATGAGCAGTTCTTC. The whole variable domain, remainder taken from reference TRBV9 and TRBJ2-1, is DSGVTQTPKHLITATGQRVTLRCSPRSGDLSVYWYQQSLDQGLQFLIQYYNGEERAKGNILERFSAQQFPDLHSELNLSSLELGDSALYFCASSVEASGGSNEQFFGPGTRLTVL.

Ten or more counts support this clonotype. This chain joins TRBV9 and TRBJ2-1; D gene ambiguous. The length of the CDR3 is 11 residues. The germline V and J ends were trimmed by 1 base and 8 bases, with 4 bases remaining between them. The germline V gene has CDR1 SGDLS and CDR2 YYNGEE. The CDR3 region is CASSVLDEQFF. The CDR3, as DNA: TGTGCCAGCAGCGTATTAGATGAGCAGTTCTTC.

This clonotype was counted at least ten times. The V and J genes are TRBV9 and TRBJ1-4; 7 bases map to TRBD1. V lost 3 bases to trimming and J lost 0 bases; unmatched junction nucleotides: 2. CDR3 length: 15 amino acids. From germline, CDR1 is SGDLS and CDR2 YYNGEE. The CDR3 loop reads CASSAGGTTNEKLFF. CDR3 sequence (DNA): TGTGCCAGCAGCGCAGGGGGAACAACTAATGAAAAACTGTTTTTT.